This TCR beta chain was sequenced during a study of Graves' ophthalmopathy and Graves' hyperthyroidism. Germline loops: CDR1 SQVTM, CDR2 ANQGSEA. The CDR3 sequence is 12 residues long. V shed 8 bases, J shed 5 bases, and the junction held 6 bases outside the gene matches. A remark on this clonotype: The antigen is undetermined.

TCR beta CDR3 regions were amplified from RNA transcripts. First-round RT-PCR employed HTBI primers, with a second-round multiplex PCR after it. TCRdb independently ran MiXCR on the multiplex PCR reads; one entry per CDR3 protein. The data show approximately 1.2 million distinct CDR3 sequences, 35% to 40% seen once. Findings and caveats of the study: Ophthalmopathy cases were distinguished from stable hyperthyroidism by a 13-signature model, reaching over 85% sensitivity and about 81% specificity. Blood contained most expanded thyroid clonotypes exceeding 0.001 frequency.

What was sequenced was peripheral blood or thyroid tissue (not recorded which). This chain links TRBV29-1 with TRBJ2-5; 9 positions match TRBD1. The TCR comes from an adult man with Graves' hyperthyroidism. In DNA, the CDR3 is TGCAGCCTCCGGACAGGGGTGGAGACCCAGTACTTC. Protein product: CSLRTGVETQYF.